Below, 19 T cell receptor beta chains from the same sample are listed, as sequenced in a study of T-cell reconstitution after alpha-beta-depleted transplantation in children. Unique molecular identifiers were incorporated during preparation of the TCRbeta library. MiXCR was run by TCRdb on the PCR reads, yielding one entry per CDR3 protein. Of fewer than 750,000 distinct CDR3 sequences listed, more than 20% are singletons. Source: PBMCs, mostly from graft donor cells, taken 360 days after TCRalphabeta/CD19-depleted stem cell transplant. The receptors here all came from a boy in the first two years of life who had a stem cell transplant for acute myeloid leukemia, so the T cells may come from the graft donor.

The chain's CDR3 is CASDGGSSYNEQFF. DNA of the CDR3: TGCGCCAGCGACGGGGGGAGCTCCTACAATGAGCAGTTCTTC. The genes are TRBV5-1 and TRBJ2-1, with 7 bases that match TRBD2. CDR1 and CDR2 (germline): SGHRS, YFSETQ. Losses at the gene ends were 7 bases for V and 0 bases for J; bases not matched to a gene: 4. The CDR3 has 14 residues.

The chain combines TRBV3-1 with TRBJ2-3; 8 positions agree with TRBD1. The trim removed 4 bases at V and 2 bases at J, leaving 8 bases unmatched. Looked up from germline, CDR1 is LGHDT and CDR2 is YNNKEL (reference sequence). The CDR3 runs 16 residues. In DNA, the CDR3 is TGTGCCAGCAGCCCTATCGGGACAGGTAACACAGATACGCAGTATTTT. Amino acids: CASSPIGTGNTDTQYF.

The table lists this clonotype with a few counts. The chain combines TRBV20-1 with TRBJ2-1, with 7 bases aligning to TRBD2. V trimming: 3 bases; J trimming: 12 bases; junction bases outside the gene matches: 11. The CDR3 consists of 13 residues. Germline V gene data show CDR1 as DFQATT and CDR2 as SNEGSKA (reference sequence). DNA for the CDR3: TGCAGTGCTAGCGACGGGACTATACCGCGGCAGTTCTTC. Protein product: CSASDGTIPRQFF.

This clonotype was counted a few times. The chain couples TRBV10-2 to TRBJ2-7; TRBD2 aligns across 7 bases. V lost 5 bases to trimming and J lost 4 bases; unmatched junction nucleotides: 5. Germline V lookup: CDR1 WSHSY, CDR2 SAAADI. This CDR3 has 13 amino acids. The CDR3 DNA is TGCGCCAGCAGTATGGGGGAGGGGTACGAGCAGTACGTC. It encodes CASSMGEGYEQYV.

The rearrangement joins TRBV7-9 to TRBJ1-6, with 7 bases fitting TRBD1. CDR1 SEHNR and CDR2 FQNEAQ come from the germline V gene (reference sequence). V shed 1 base, J shed 5 bases, and the junction held 5 bases outside the gene matches. The CDR3 runs 16 residues. The CDR3 sequence is CASSLGSTGDNSPLHF. The CDR3 coding sequence is TGTGCCAGCAGCTTAGGATCTACAGGGGATAATTCACCCCTCCACTTT.

The V gene is TRBV7-2, the J gene TRBJ2-3; tentative D call: TRBD1 (6 bases). CDR1 and CDR2 (germline): SGHTA, FQGNSA. The V end was cut by 2 bases, the J end by 6 bases, with 15 bases between. The CDR3 totals 15 residues. The CDR3 loop is CASSLHLSGGDTQYF. CDR3 DNA sequence: TGTGCCAGCAGCTTACATCTCTCTGGGGGCGATACGCAGTATTTT.

Only a few counts were recorded for this clonotype. The chain joins TRBV20-1 to TRBJ2-3; D is possibly TRBD2 (7 bases). Germline CDR1 and CDR2: DFQATT and SNEGSKA (reference sequence). The CDR3 sequence is 15 residues long. V was trimmed by 5 bases and J by 2 bases, leaving 17 bases between them. Written as DNA, the CDR3 is TGCAGTGCTGGGGGCGGGCGGGGGAACACAGATACGCAGTATTTT. It codes for CSAGGGRGNTDTQYF.

This clonotype was seen repeatedly, ten times or more. This sequence joins TRBV7-8 and TRBJ1-2; D might be TRBD1 (5 bases). Germline V CDR1 and CDR2: SGHVS, FQNEAQ. There are 17 residues in the CDR3. Trimming shortened V by 1 base and J by 4 bases, and 19 bases separated the two germline ends. CDR3 protein: CASSLDHRDRSLYGYTF. The CDR3 region has the DNA TGTGCCAGCAGCTTAGACCACCGGGACCGAAGCCTCTATGGCTACACCTTC.

This clonotype was counted ten times or more. J is TRBJ2-1 and V is TRBV6-1; the D is unclear. The V gene lost 6 bases and the J gene lost 7 bases, with 13 bases spanning the gap. This CDR3 spans 13 amino acids. Germline values: CDR1 MNHNS, CDR2 SASEGT. CDR3 protein: CASSPLGINEQFF. CDR3 DNA sequence: TGTGCCAGCAGCCCCCTGGGGATTAATGAGCAGTTCTTC.

This clonotype was found many times. J is TRBJ2-2 and V is TRBV12-3 or TRBV12-4, with TRBD1 identical over 7 bases. The CDR3 totals 15 residues. Unmatched junction bases numbered 10, after V lost 6 bases and J lost 6 bases. The CDR3 nucleotides are TGTGCCAGCAGCCAGTACAGGGGAACGGCCGGGGAGCTGTTTTTT. This encodes CASSQYRGTAGELFF.

The chain has TRBV29-1 and TRBJ1-1; D remains ambiguous. Germline CDR1 SQVTM, CDR2 ANQGSEA. V was trimmed by 4 bases and J by 4 bases, leaving 10 bases between them. CDR3 length: 12 amino acids. The CDR3: CSVVEGSTEAFF. The CDR3 DNA follows: TGCAGCGTTGTAGAGGGTTCCACTGAAGCTTTCTTT.

This clonotype appeared once. The chain carries TRBV30 and TRBJ2-2, with D unresolved. Trimming removed 5 bases from V and 6 bases from J, with 13 bases in between. The CDR3 contains 13 residues. The V gene's germline CDR1 is GTSNPN and CDR2 SVGIG (reference sequence). The CDR3 sequence: CAWADGRSGELFF. The CDR3, as DNA: TGTGCCTGGGCGGATGGGCGATCCGGGGAGCTGTTTTTT.

This clonotype was counted many times. The V call is TRBV29-1, the J call TRBJ2-5; tentative D call: TRBD2 (5 bases). The germline V gene has CDR1 SQVTM and CDR2 ANQGSEA. The CDR3 length is 12 residues. Trimming stripped 4 bases from V and 2 bases from J, with 8 bases between. The CDR3 here is CSVVIAQETQYF. In DNA form, the CDR3 reads TGCAGCGTTGTTATAGCGCAAGAGACCCAGTACTTC. The full variable domain, completed using reference TRBV29-1 and TRBJ2-5, is SAVISQKPSRDICQRGTSLTIQCQVDSQVTMMFWYRQQPGQSLTLIATANQGSEATYESGFVIDKFPISRPNLTFSTLTVSNMSPEDSSIYLCSVVIAQETQYFGPGTRLLVL.

This clonotype appeared a few times. The chain carries TRBV27 and TRBJ2-1; 15 nucleotides match TRBD2. V was clipped by 5 bases and J by 7 bases; unmatched bases: 9. Germline V lookup: CDR1 MNHEY, CDR2 SMNVEV (reference sequence). This CDR3 region has 17 residues. CDR3 DNA sequence: TGTGCCAGCAGTCTCCCGGGACTAGCGGGGGGCTGGAATGAGCAGTTCTTC. This encodes CASSLPGLAGGWNEQFF.

This clonotype was counted only a few times. The gene calls are TRBV5-4 and TRBJ2-2, with D unresolved. The CDR3 consists of 13 residues. V was pared by 10 bases and J by 6 bases, with 16 bases between. CDR1 and CDR2 (germline): SGHNT, YYREEE (reference sequence). The CDR3 here is CAHASFNAGELFF. CDR3 sequence (DNA): TGTGCCCACGCGTCGTTCAACGCCGGGGAGCTGTTTTTT. The variable domain in full, with the rest retrieved from reference TRBV5-4 and TRBJ2-2, is ETGVTQSPTHLIKTRGQQVTLRCSSQSGHNTVSWYQQALGQGPQFIFQYYREEENGRGNFPPRFSGLQFPNYSSELNVNALELDDSALYLCAHASFNAGELFFGEGSRLTVL.

The V and J genes are TRBV11-1 and TRBJ2-1, with 8 bases fitting TRBD1. With 3 bases clipped from V and 8 bases from J, the junction kept 18 bases outside the gene matches. The CDR3 extends over 18 amino acids. The germline gives CDR1 SGHAT, CDR2 FQDESV (reference sequence). DNA of the CDR3: TGTGCCAGCAGCTTCCCTTCTTCCGGGACAGGTGAAACGGATGAGCAGTTCTTC. This encodes CASSFPSSGTGETDEQFF. Variable domain in full (rest from reference TRBV11-1 and TRBJ2-1): EAEVAQSPRYKITEKSQAVAFWCDPISGHATLYWYRQILGQGPELLVQFQDESVVDDSQLPKDRFSAERLKGVDSTLKIQPAELGDSAMYLCASSFPSSGTGETDEQFFGPGTRLTVL.

V usage is TRBV3-1 and J usage is TRBJ2-2; a weak D match, TRBD1 (6 bases). V gave up 3 bases and J gave up 6 bases, with 8 bases separating them. This CDR3 contains 13 residues. The germline V gene encodes CDR1 LGHDT and CDR2 YNNKEL (reference sequence). Written as DNA, the CDR3 is TGTGCCAGCAGCCACCGACAGGCCGGGGAGCTGTTTTTT. As protein: CASSHRQAGELFF.

This clonotype was recorded a few times. V and J are TRBV20-1 and TRBJ1-4, with D unclear. The germline gives CDR1 DFQATT, CDR2 SNEGSKA (reference sequence). The CDR3 has 15 amino acids. V lost 2 bases to trimming and J lost 0 bases, with 10 bases between them. Here the CDR3 DNA reads TGCAGTGCTAGATCTCAGGCTGCAACTAATGAAAAACTGTTTTTT. This sequence encodes CSARSQAATNEKLFF.

This sequence joins TRBV6-5 and TRBJ2-1, with D possibly called TRBD1 or TRBD2 (5 bases each). With 2 bases removed from V and 1 base from J, the gap between germline ends came to 12 bases. The CDR3 has 16 residues. The V gene's germline CDR1 is MNHEY and CDR2 SVGAGI. Here the CDR3 reads CASSYGTPVSYNEQFF. The CDR3 region has the DNA TGTGCCAGCAGTTACGGGACCCCAGTTTCCTACAATGAGCAGTTCTTC.